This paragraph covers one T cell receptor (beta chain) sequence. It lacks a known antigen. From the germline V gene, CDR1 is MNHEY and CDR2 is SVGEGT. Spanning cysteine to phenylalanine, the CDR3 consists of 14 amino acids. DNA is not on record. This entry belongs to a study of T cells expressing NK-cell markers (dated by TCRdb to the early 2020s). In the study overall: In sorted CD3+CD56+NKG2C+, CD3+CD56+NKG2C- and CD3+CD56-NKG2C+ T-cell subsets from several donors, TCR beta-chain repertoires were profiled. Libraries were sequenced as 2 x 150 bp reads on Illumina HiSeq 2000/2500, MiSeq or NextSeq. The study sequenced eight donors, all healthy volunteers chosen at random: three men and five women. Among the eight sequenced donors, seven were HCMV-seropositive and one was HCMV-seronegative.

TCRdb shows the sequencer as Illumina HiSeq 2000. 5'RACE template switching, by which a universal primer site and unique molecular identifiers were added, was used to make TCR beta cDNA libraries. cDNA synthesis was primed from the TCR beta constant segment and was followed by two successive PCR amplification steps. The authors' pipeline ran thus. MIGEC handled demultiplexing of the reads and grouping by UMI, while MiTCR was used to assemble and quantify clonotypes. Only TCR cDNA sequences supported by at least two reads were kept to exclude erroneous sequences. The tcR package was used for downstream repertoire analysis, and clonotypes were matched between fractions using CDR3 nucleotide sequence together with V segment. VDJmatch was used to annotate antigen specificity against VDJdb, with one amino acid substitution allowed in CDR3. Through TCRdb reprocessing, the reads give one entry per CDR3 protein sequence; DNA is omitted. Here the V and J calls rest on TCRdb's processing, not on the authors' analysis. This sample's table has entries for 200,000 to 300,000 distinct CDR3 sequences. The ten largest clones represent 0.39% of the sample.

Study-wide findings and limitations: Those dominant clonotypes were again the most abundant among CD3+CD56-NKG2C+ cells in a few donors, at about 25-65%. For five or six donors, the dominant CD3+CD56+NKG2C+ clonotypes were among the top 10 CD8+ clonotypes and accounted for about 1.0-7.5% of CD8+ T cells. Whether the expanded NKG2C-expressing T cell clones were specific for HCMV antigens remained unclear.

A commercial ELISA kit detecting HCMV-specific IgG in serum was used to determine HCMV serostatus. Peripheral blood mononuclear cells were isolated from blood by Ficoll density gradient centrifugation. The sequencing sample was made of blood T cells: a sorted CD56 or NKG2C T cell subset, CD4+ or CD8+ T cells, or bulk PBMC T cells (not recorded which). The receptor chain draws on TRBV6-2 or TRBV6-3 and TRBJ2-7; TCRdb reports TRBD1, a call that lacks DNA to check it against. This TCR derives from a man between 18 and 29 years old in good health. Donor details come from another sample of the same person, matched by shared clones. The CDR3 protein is CASRLRGASYEQYF.